These 17 T cell receptor beta chains originate from one sample sequenced in a study of shared clonotypes between healthy human individuals. Data came from immunoSEQ multiplex PCR; TCRdb stores just in-frame clones and leaves some out. The repertoire consists of about 470,000 clones, with 70% to 80% occurring once and the leading ten covering about 13%. Sequences were obtained from PBMCs. These receptors were taken from a woman in her thirties or forties in good health. Some clones in this sample may be carry-over from other donors' samples.

The chain joins TRBV7-8 to TRBJ2-6; 9 bases are shared with TRBD1. CDR1 and CDR2 (germline): SGHVS, FQNEAQ. This CDR3 comprises 17 residues. Trimming cost V 4 bases and J 1 base; bases outside gene matches: 5. The CDR3 is CASSSGQGKSGANVLTF. The CDR3 nucleotides read TGTGCCAGCAGCTCCGGACAGGGGAAGTCTGGGGCCAACGTCCTGACTTTC.

The chain is built from TRBV9 and TRBJ2-6, with D perhaps matching TRBD1 (6 bases). The germline V gene encodes CDR1 SGDLS and CDR2 YYNGEE. The CDR3 is made up of 18 amino acids. V was shortened by 0 bases and J by 0 bases, with 13 bases between the two germline ends. CDR3 in DNA: TGTGCCAGCAGCGTAGATCAGGGGTTAAACTCTGGGGCCAACGTCCTGACTTTC. Residues: CASSVDQGLNSGANVLTF.

The chain combines TRBV7-3 with TRBJ2-3, with a possible D match to TRBD1 (5 bases). This CDR3 has 15 residues. Trimming removed 0 bases from V and 2 bases from J, with 9 bases in between. Per the germline V gene, CDR1 is SGHTA and CDR2 is FQGTGA. The chain's CDR3 is CASSLTPGNTDTQYF. The CDR3 region has the DNA TGTGCCAGCAGCTTAACACCAGGGAACACAGATACGCAGTATTTT. Supplemented by reference TRBV7-3 and TRBJ2-3, the full variable domain reads GAGVSQTPSNKVTEKGKYVELRCDPISGHTALYWYRQSLGQGPEFLIYFQGTGAADDSGLPNDRFFAVRPEGSVSTLKIQRTERGDSAVYLCASSLTPGNTDTQYFGPGTRLTVL.

The chain has TRBV5-5 and TRBJ1-2, with D perhaps TRBD1 (5 bases). The CDR3 runs to 14 residues. Germline CDR1 reads SGHKS; CDR2 reads YYEKEE (reference sequence). V was trimmed by 4 bases and J by 6 bases, leaving 16 bases between them. The CDR3: CASSLGDFTDGYTF. In nucleotides, the CDR3 is TGTGCCAGCAGCCTTGGGGACTTTACGGATGGCTACACCTTC. Looking up the rest from reference TRBV5-5 and TRBJ1-2 gives the full variable domain: DAGVTQSPTHLIKTRGQQVTLRCSPISGHKSVSWYQQVLGQGPQFIFQYYEKEERGRGNFPDRFSARQFPNYSSELNVNALLLGDSALYLCASSLGDFTDGYTFGSGTRLTVV.

The V gene is TRBV1, the J gene TRBJ2-3; TRBD2, the table's D call, was not compared with the DNA. TRBV1 is a listed pseudogene. The CDR3 runs 19 residues. CDR3 protein: CTSSQVTNRTRVGTDTQYF. CDR3 sequence (DNA): TGCACCAGCAGCCAAGTCACCAACCGAACGCGAGTGGGCACAGATACGCAGTATTTT.

This clone has a single count. The V gene is TRBV7-8, the J gene TRBJ2-3; 8 positions match TRBD2. The CDR3 covers 15 residues. Germline values: CDR1 SGHVS, CDR2 FQNEAQ. V was pared by 1 base and J by 3 bases, with 3 bases of the junction left unmatched. This CDR3 reads CASSLGLAMTDTQYF. CDR3 sequence (DNA): TGTGCCAGCAGCTTAGGACTAGCGATGACAGATACGCAGTATTTT.

The chain has TRBV20-1 and TRBJ2-5; D not certain. The V end was cut by 6 bases, the J end by 7 bases, with 9 bases between. Germline V gives CDR1 DFQATT, CDR2 SNEGSKA (reference sequence). This CDR3 is built from 10 residues. CDR3 loop: CSATSGTQYF. Written as DNA, the CDR3 is TGCAGTGCGACATCGGGGACCCAGTACTTC.

This chain joins TRBV6-1 and TRBJ1-2, with 8 bases identical to TRBD1. Germline V gene lookup returns CDR1 MNHNS and CDR2 SASEGT. The CDR3 loop spans 15 amino acids. V shed 8 bases and J 0 bases; nucleotides not matched to a gene: 8. CDR3 in amino acids: CASFGPGGANYGYTF. The CDR3 nucleotides are TGTGCCAGCTTTGGTCCAGGGGGCGCTAACTATGGCTACACCTTC.

The J gene is TRBJ2-5, the V gene TRBV5-1; D unclear. The CDR3 contains 13 residues. The V end was cut by 2 bases, the J end by 1 base, with 6 bases between. Germline assignment: CDR1 SGHRS and CDR2 YFSETQ. This CDR3 reads CASSLTAQETQYF. CDR3 sequence (DNA): TGCGCCAGCAGCTTAACAGCCCAAGAGACCCAGTACTTC.

V usage is TRBV5-1 and J usage is TRBJ1-2, with unresolved D. The V gene lost 0 bases and the J gene lost 0 bases, with 15 bases spanning the gap. CDR1 is SGHRS, CDR2 YFSETQ, per germline. The CDR3 consists of 17 residues. CDR3 bases: TGCGCCAGCAGCTTGGAGCCAGTGGGAGCAGCTAACTATGGCTACACCTTC. Its translation: CASSLEPVGAANYGYTF.

This sequence joins TRBV7-2 and TRBJ2-1; D remains ambiguous. The CDR3 is 17 residues long. Trimming cost V 2 bases and J 7 bases, with 21 bases left between them. Germline-derived CDR1 and CDR2 are SGHTA and FQGNSA. In DNA, the CDR3 is TGTGCCAGCAGCTTAATTAGTGGGGTTGGAAGAAGGAATGAGCAGTTCTTC. Amino acids: CASSLISGVGRRNEQFF. The entire variable domain, with the rest obtained from reference TRBV7-2 and TRBJ2-1, is as follows: GAGVSQSPSNKVTEKGKDVELRCDPISGHTALYWYRQSLGQGLEFLIYFQGNSAPDKSGLPSDRFSAERTGGSVSTLTIQRTQQEDSAVYLCASSLISGVGRRNEQFFGPGTRLTVL.

This clone was recorded many times. V is TRBV7-8 and J is TRBJ1-4; no reliable D call. This CDR3 has 16 amino acids. From germline, CDR1 is SGHVS and CDR2 FQNEAQ. Trimming stripped 5 bases from V and 5 bases from J, with 18 bases between. CDR3 coding DNA: TGTGCCAGCAGCCCCGGACTACGGAGGGCGAATGAAAAACTGTTTTTT. Its protein is CASSPGLRRANEKLFF.

The J gene is TRBJ2-1, the V gene TRBV4-2, with no clear D. Per germline, CDR1 LGHNA and CDR2 YNFKEQ. The V end lost 0 bases, the J end lost 4 bases, and 4 bases lay between the germline ends. This CDR3 comprises 13 residues. Here the CDR3 reads CASSQEKYNEQFF. CDR3 bases: TGTGCCAGCAGCCAAGAAAAATACAATGAGCAGTTCTTC.

This rearrangement joins TRBV5-4 to TRBJ2-2, with D unresolved. In germline, CDR1 is SGHNT, CDR2 YYREEE (reference sequence). Trimming took off 3 bases at V and 2 bases at J, with 5 bases between the two ends. The CDR3 sequence is 13 residues long. The chain's CDR3 is CASSSDNTGELFF. In DNA, the CDR3 is TGTGCCAGCAGCTCCGACAACACCGGGGAGCTGTTTTTT. Drawing the rest from reference TRBV5-4 and TRBJ2-2, the complete variable domain is ETGVTQSPTHLIKTRGQQVTLRCSSQSGHNTVSWYQQALGQGPQFIFQYYREEENGRGNFPPRFSGLQFPNYSSELNVNALELDDSALYLCASSSDNTGELFFGEGSRLTVL.

The chain links TRBV18 to TRBJ2-1; 7 bases agree with TRBD2. Trimming removed 5 bases from V and 9 bases from J; junction bases left unmatched: 13. The CDR3 covers 15 residues. Germline values: CDR1 KGHSH, CDR2 LQKENI. The CDR3 bases are TGTGCCAGCTCATTCGACCGGCGGGAGACGGGTGAGCAGTTCTTC. Translating it yields CASSFDRRETGEQFF.

V usage is TRBV5-1 and J usage is TRBJ2-3; TRBD2 aligns across 14 bases. CDR1 and CDR2 (germline): SGHRS, YFSETQ. The CDR3 has 15 residues. V lost 5 bases and J lost 7; bases outside the gene matches: 6. The CDR3 is CASRLGTSGRNTQYF. The DNA of the CDR3 is TGCGCCAGCAGACTGGGGACTAGCGGGAGAAATACGCAGTATTTT.

This chain links TRBV7-8 with TRBJ1-5; 11 bases line up with TRBD1. The V and J ends lost 4 bases and 5 bases, in that order; junction bases with no gene match: 4. The CDR3 runs 15 residues. Germline CDR1 SGHVS, CDR2 FQNEAQ. The CDR3 DNA sequence: TGTGCCAGCAGCTCAGGGACAGGGGGGGATCAGCCCCAGCATTTT. Its translation: CASSSGTGGDQPQHF.